This T cell receptor beta chain was found in a study of OX40 agonist ivuxolimab in advanced cancers. Germline V gives CDR1 SGHAT, CDR2 FQNNGV. The CDR3 sequence is 18 residues long. V lost 1 base and J lost 12; bases outside the gene matches: 13. This table comes from immunoSEQ multiplex PCR, and its TCRdb copy is limited to in-frame clones, with some not included. Of roughly 44,000 clones detected, approximately 84% appear once; the ten largest clones hold approximately 7.5%. This clonotype originated in an adult with an advanced solid tumor such as melanoma, head and neck, liver or kidney cancer. This specimen was CD4+ or CD8+ T cells sorted from blood, taken in a trial of the OX40 agonist ivuxolimab. The chain recombines TRBV11-2 with TRBJ2-6; 12 bases align to TRBD2. The CDR3 DNA sequence: TGTGCCAGCAGCTTAGTTACTAGCGGGAGGCTAGGAATGGTCGTCCTGACTTTC. Translation: CASSLVTSGRLGMVVLTF.